This T cell receptor beta chain comes out of a study of blood T cell repertoires in COVID-19. Sequencing used immunoSEQ multiplex PCR; TCRdb keeps in-frame clones, though not all of them. The sample has 200,000 to 250,000 clones, over 75% seen once; the top ten hold roughly 3.5%. CDR3 length: 13 residues. With 4 bases clipped from V and 7 bases from J, the junction kept 4 bases outside the gene matches. Germline-derived CDR1 and CDR2 are LGHDT and YNNKEL (reference sequence). This chain uses TRBV3-1 (or the pseudogene TRBV3-2) with TRBJ1-2; TRBD1 aligns across 9 bases. The specimen was PBMCs or T cells enriched from blood (not recorded which). The TCR comes from an older woman who had recovered from COVID-19. The CDR3 loop reads CASSPGDRAGYTF. In DNA form, the CDR3 reads TGTGCCAGCAGCCCCGGGGACAGGGCTGGCTACACCTTC.